These T cell receptor beta chains were read from a single sample in a study of cytomegalovirus exposure and HLA in healthy donors. Generated by immunoSEQ multiplex PCR, the TCRdb table keeps only in-frame clones and is missing some. This sample has more than 250,000 clones, with 90% found just once. Source material: PBMCs. The origin of the receptors is a woman in her twenties or thirties in good health and CMV-seronegative. CDR3s include the opening cysteine and the closing phenylalanine or tryptophan. The D gene is left open where the match is weak. Size is omitted from some rows. Given values are once, few, many or a class for expanded clones.

D	size	V	J	DNA	CDR3
.	.	TRBV27	TRBJ1-2	TGTGCCAGCAGTTTCGGGTCGGGTAACTATGGCTACACCTTC	CASSFGSGNYGYTF
TRBD1	.	TRBV5-4	TRBJ1-2	TGTGCCAGCAGCCCCGGGACAGTGGGTGGCTACACCTTC	CASSPGTVGGYTF
TRBD2	.	TRBV7-3	TRBJ2-5	TGTGCCAGCAGCCCGCTTTCTGGCGGGAGGGCCGAGACCCAGTACTTC	CASSPLSGGRAETQYF
.	.	TRBV27	TRBJ2-1	TGTGCCAGCCATTCGGGACTCGGGAACAATGAGCAGTTCTTC	CASHSGLGNNEQFF
.	.	TRBV18	TRBJ2-5	TGTGCCAGCTCACCACGGGGAGGAGAGACCCAGTACTTC	CASSPRGGETQYF
.	.	TRBV6-1	TRBJ2-7	TGTGCCAGCAGCGGACTCTTTTCCTCCTACGAGCAGTACTTC	CASSGLFSSYEQYF
.	.	TRBV14	TRBJ2-7	TGTGCCAGCAGCCAATTTGGAGCCTACGAGCAGTACTTC	CASSQFGAYEQYF
TRBD1	.	TRBV5-1	TRBJ1-4	TGCGCCAGCAGCTTGCGGACAGGGGGTAACGAAAAACTGTTTTTT	CASSLRTGGNEKLFF
TRBD1	.	TRBV13	TRBJ2-7	TGTGCCAGCAGCTTGCGGGACAGGGAGTATTACTACGAGCAGTACTTC	CASSLRDREYYYEQYF
TRBD2	.	TRBV13	TRBJ2-1	TGTGCCAGCAGCCCGGTAGCGGGAGTCGCCTACAATGAGCAGTTCTTC	CASSPVAGVAYNEQFF
.	.	TRBV6-6	TRBJ2-2	TGTGCCAGCTTTGACACCTTAACCGGGGAGCTGTTTTTT	CASFDTLTGELFF
TRBD2	.	TRBV7-8	TRBJ2-7	TGTGCCAGCAGCAGGGGGGCTAGCGGGGCTCTTGCCTACGAGCAGTACTTC	CASSRGASGALAYEQYF
.	.	TRBV5-1	TRBJ2-3	TGCGCCAGCAGCTTGGTCGCCCCGAGCACAGATACGCAGTATTTT	CASSLVAPSTDTQYF
TRBD2	once	TRBV4-1	TRBJ2-2	TGCGCCAGCAGCAAACGACTAGCGGGAGGGGCCGGGGAGCTGTTTTTT	CASSKRLAGGAGELFF
TRBD1	.	TRBV5-1	TRBJ2-7	TGCGCCAGCAGCAACCACGACAGGGGCAACTCCTACGAGCAGTACTTC	CASSNHDRGNSYEQYF
.	.	TRBV9	TRBJ2-3	TGTGCCAGCAGCGTAGTGCCCACCGGAACTCATACGCAGTATTTT	CASSVVPTGTHTQYF
TRBD1	.	TRBV4-3	TRBJ2-7	TGCGCCAGCAGCCAAGAAGGGACAGGCACCCTCACCTACGAGCAGTACTTC	CASSQEGTGTLTYEQYF